This T cell receptor beta chain appears in the sequencing data of a study of cytomegalovirus exposure and HLA in healthy donors (dated by TCRdb to between 2016 and 2019). Regarding the study in general: An earlier analysis of approximately 600 of the donors reported about 290 Gb of sequence data and 117 million unique TCR beta sequences from some 180 million T cells. Every repertoire in the discovery cohort had been generated on one and the same sequencing platform. In an earlier analysis of over 550 of the donors, high-throughput TCR beta sequencing was used to judge whether each TCR beta V gene segment behaved as functional or pseudogenic. About five DR-DQ haplotypes were treated as single units for association and clustering because of strong linkage in the cohort. Donor age, sex, ethnicity and CMV serostatus were compiled alongside the repertoire data. Among over 350 genotyped donors of the cohort, an average of approximately 250,000 unique TCR beta nucleotide sequences were sequenced per donor, around 20% of them non-productive. To predict cytomegalovirus infection status, the study brought together high-throughput TCR immunosequencing, statistical association of individual TCRs with disease status, and machine learning. In a later analysis, previously published TCR beta repertoires from roughly 710 donors were re-analyzed and high-resolution HLA genotyping was added so that TCR occurrence patterns could be studied. The number of donors typed differed by locus, with roughly 620-640 for A, B, C, DRB1 and DQB1, around 560 for DQA1, some 570 for DPA1, and over 400 for DPB1. The study was designed to test whether signatures of past pathogen exposure could be identified by cataloging public T cell receptors. A separate validation cohort of 100 to 150 different subjects was used in addition to the approximately 640-subject first cohort. HLA typing included class I and class II loci at four-digit resolution. Among the 398 genotyped donors, approximately 77% belonged to the genetic ancestry cluster associated with self-reported Caucasian donors. Roughly 310 gigabases of sequencing data and 80 million or so unique TCR sequences were included in an early release covering around 650 HLA-typed donors. The later analysis used no new phenotypic data to find candidate immune exposures, relying instead on TCR beta sequences and their occurrence across donors. A later genetic analysis used genome-wide SNP genotypes for about 55% of the 666 donors, treating that subset as a discovery cohort. The study used immunosequencing to profile the T cell repertoires of approximately 640 subjects and linked those repertoires to cytomegalovirus serostatus. Results the study describes overall, beyond this receptor: According to a later analysis, most CMV-associated TCR beta chains appeared to be HLA-restricted, and the HLA associations seemed to be driven largely by CMV exposure. A cluster of highly shared sequence variants was judged likely to be a technical artifact of the sequencing pipeline. A later analysis found that TCR association rates varied across HLA loci, with DRB1 alleles showing the most associated TCRs and HLA-C alleles the fewest. A later analysis reported that several top co-occurrence clusters appeared linked to parvovirus B19, influenza, CMV and Epstein-Barr virus. In a later genetic analysis, fewer N-insertions in productive TCRs were reported among donors in an Asian-associated ancestry cluster than the approximately 670-donor mean. In a later analysis, 16,951 TCR beta sequences were associated with specific HLA alleles at a false discovery rate of 0.05. The cohort was sequenced for TCR beta chains only, and without alpha or paired-chain data the features that could be detected were limited. An association between a missense DCLRE1C variant and V-gene and J-gene trimming of TCR beta chains was found in a later genetic analysis and replicated in an independent cohort. Immune exposure information for the cohort was limited to CMV serostatus. The authors suggested that the approach could potentially be extended to other disease states and immunological phenotypes. In vitro tests confirmed that a few of the cytomegalovirus-associated TCR beta chains recognize cytomegalovirus antigens. A further reported finding was that TCR beta sequences accurately predicted the HLA-A and HLA-B alleles for most subjects in the first cohort. Strong co-occurrence of HLA alleles, especially DR and DQ, made assigning TCR associations to individual alleles difficult. In a later analysis, HLA-associated TCR beta chains showed more clonal expansion and lower generation probabilities than non-associated chains that were equally common. Because counts were too low, some 16 rarely observed V segments, including chromosome 9 orphons, were excluded from the earlier analysis of some 590 of the donors. The study gave a list of about 170 TCR beta chains associated with cytomegalovirus. HLA typing was unavailable for some donors at each locus, so association tests used only the typed subset. Correlated functional status among segregating V segments might be attributable to linkage disequilibrium, but an unknown experimental factor could not be ruled out. The classifier was reported to diagnose cytomegalovirus status with high specificity and sensitivity in both the original and validation cohorts. Sequencing depth was assumed to be roughly uniform across donors in the presence/absence analyses, though that assumption may not hold. Some IMGT-functional V segments, including TRBV6-2 and TRBV6-3, could not be distinguished by the 87-base-pair reads and were therefore excluded. In an earlier analysis of roughly 560 of the donors, most TCR beta V segments were observed in productive rearrangements about 90% or about 30% of the time, broadly matching IMGT annotations. Most TCR sequences were observed very rarely across donors, whereas some public TCRs were present in many individuals.

V has 6 bases trimmed and J has 2 bases trimmed; junction bases matching no gene number 6. The CDR1 and CDR2 encoded by the germline V gene are MDHEN and SYDVKM. The CDR3 measures 14 amino acids from cysteine to phenylalanine. Only CDR3 DNA is held: 42 bases, read in frame from base 1. Libraries were prepared through the immunoSEQ multiplex PCR assay. A mixture of 60 forward primers for TCR Vbeta segments and 13 reverse primers for TCR Jbeta segments was used in the multiplex PCR. A multiplex PCR assay on genomic DNA amplified the CDR3 region of rearranged TCR beta genes. The amplified TCR beta libraries were sequenced on the Illumina HiSeq System as 87-base-pair reads. The authors' pipeline ran thus. A later analysis tallied 75 million to 85 million unique TCR beta chains across the 650 to 750 repertoires, and approximately 11 million of those chains were shared by two or more donors. Raw reads were error-corrected and collapsed into unique sequences by a nearest-neighbor algorithm in which closely related sequences were merged to remove PCR and sequencing errors. CDR3 sequences were aligned to IMGT reference sequences to assign V, D and J gene segments. For a sequence to be retained, a match of at least six nucleotides to both a V gene segment and a J gene segment was required. A rearrangement counted as productive if the CDR3 had no stop codons and remained in frame with V and J, and every other rearrangement counted as non-productive. CDR3 was defined by IMGT convention, running from the second conserved V-encoded cysteine to the conserved J-encoded phenylalanine. In an earlier analysis of roughly 580 of the donors, sequences lacking an unambiguous match to a single V gene segment were excluded. An earlier analysis of 587 of the donors called V segments functional above 56.7% productive rearrangements and segregating when the between-donor standard deviation exceeded 5%. To diagnose cytomegalovirus status from the catalog of TCR beta chain sequences, a statistical classification framework was built. In a later analysis, V and J genes were assigned by comparing TCR nucleotide sequences against IMGT/GENE-DB human TR gene sequences. In a later analysis, CDR3 sequences and most-parsimonious VDJ recombination scenarios were assigned using the TCRdist pipeline. In a later analysis, each TCR beta chain was defined by its CDR3 amino acid sequence together with its V-gene family, and reads lacking a unique V-gene family were excluded. A later analysis removed several hundred highly shared, low-generation-probability nucleotide sequences to deal with suspected cross-contamination and a sequencing artifact. A later analysis calculated a clonal expansion index for each public chain from normalized within-repertoire ranks of inferred template counts. Generation probabilities in a later analysis came from a VDJ recombination model fitted to out-of-frame rearrangements, and those results were checked against IGoR. In a later analysis, TCR-TCR, TCR-HLA and TCR-CMV co-occurrence was scored with hypergeometric tests, and a repertoire-size bias correction was applied to TCR pairs. In a later analysis, false discovery rates were estimated by permuting HLA or CMV assignments 20 times. In a later analysis, co-occurring TCRs were grouped with DBSCAN, and TCRdist sequence similarity was added when clustering was performed within HLA-allele-positive subsets. Repertoires with fewer than 30,000 or more than 120,000 public chains were left out of co-occurrence clustering, as were about five repertoires with anomalous nucleotide sharing. TCRdb provides this immuneACCESS table in a form limited to in-frame rearrangements. Some clones are lacking; in checked studies, under half of them reflect an unresolved V gene, and why the rest are absent is not known. V and J calls plus clone size are reproduced from that table; the DNA served to infer D and trimming. This sample lists around 190,000 clones; 75% to 85% were detected once. In total, the top ten clones hold 2% to 2.5% of the sample.

The cohort comprised 710 or so healthy bone marrow donors. At the time of sampling, all cohort members were nominally healthy, though unrecorded immune exposures were likely present. The donor was CMV seronegative and belonged to the group of around 350 seronegative cohort members. A peripheral blood sample was collected from each donor, and TCR beta sequencing was performed on peripheral blood mononuclear cells. The Qiagen DNeasy Blood Extraction Kit was used to extract genomic DNA from the blood cell samples. To note about this clone: Its antigen is not yet known. No much larger clone is present one base from it, and per-base qualities are unavailable.

The sequence was collected from a woman aged 45-59 years in good health and CMV-seronegative. Sequencing was carried out using PBMCs. The chain was built from TRBV28 and TRBJ1-2, and 7 junctional nucleotides match TRBD1. The CDR3 protein sequence reads: CASRIRQGNYGYTF. The nucleotide sequence is TGTGCCAGCAGGATCAGACAGGGCAACTATGGCTACACCTTC.